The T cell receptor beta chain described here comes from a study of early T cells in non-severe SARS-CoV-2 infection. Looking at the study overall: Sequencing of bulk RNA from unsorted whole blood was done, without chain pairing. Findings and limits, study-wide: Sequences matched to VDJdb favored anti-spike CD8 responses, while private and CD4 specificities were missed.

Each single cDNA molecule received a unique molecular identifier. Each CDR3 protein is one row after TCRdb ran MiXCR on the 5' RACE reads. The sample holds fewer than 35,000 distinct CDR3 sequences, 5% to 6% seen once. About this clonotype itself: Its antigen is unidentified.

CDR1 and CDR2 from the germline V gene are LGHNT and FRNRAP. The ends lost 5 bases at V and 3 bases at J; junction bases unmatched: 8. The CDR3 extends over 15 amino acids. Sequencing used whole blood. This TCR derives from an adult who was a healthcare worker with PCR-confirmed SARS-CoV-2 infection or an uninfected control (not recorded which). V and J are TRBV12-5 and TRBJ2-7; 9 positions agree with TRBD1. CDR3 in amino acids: CASGLPGTGNYEQYF. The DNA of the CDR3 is TGTGCTAGTGGTCTCCCCGGGACAGGGAACTACGAGCAGTACTTC.